This entry is about one T cell receptor beta chain. Its antigen is not identified. This CDR3 is built from 15 residues. Trimming shortened V by 1 base and J by 7 bases, and 14 bases separated the two germline ends. Germline loops: CDR1 LGHNA, CDR2 YSLEER. This specimen comes from a study of cytomegalovirus exposure and HLA in healthy donors. General study findings and limits: According to an earlier analysis, most TCR beta V segments yielded productive rearrangements about 87% or about 30% of the time. Presence/absence analyses treated sequencing depth as roughly uniform across donors.

In the PCR, 60 Vbeta and 13 Jbeta primers were used. Repertoires were generated with immunoSEQ multiplex PCR, while TCRdb's copy carries only in-frame clones and drops some. Among 85,000 to 120,000 clones, about two thirds were seen once, and the ten largest hold 0.79%. The sample comprised PBMCs. The V call is TRBV4-3, the J call TRBJ2-1, with a tentative D call TRBD2 (6 bases). The receptor was derived from a boy aged 10-17 years in good health and CMV-seronegative. This CDR3 reads CASSQAPLRGNEQFF. The CDR3 nucleotides read TGCGCCAGCAGCCAAGCCCCCCTCCGGGGGAATGAGCAGTTCTTC.